The next 9 T cell receptor beta chains were all read from a single sample in a study of blood T cell repertoires in COVID-19. TCRdb's table, derived via immunoSEQ multiplex PCR, lists solely in-frame clones and lacks some. The sample shows about 260,000 clones, around 88% of them seen only once. The sample taken for sequencing was PBMCs or T cells enriched from blood (not recorded which). Receptors were obtained from a woman aged 45-60 years who had recovered from COVID-19.

The chain carries TRBV7-2 and TRBJ1-4; 9 bases are shared with TRBD1. V was clipped by 3 bases and J by 2 bases; unmatched bases: 1. Germline values: CDR1 SGHTA, CDR2 FQGNSA. CDR3 length equals 15 residues. The CDR3 is CASSFGTGTNEKLFF. The CDR3 DNA sequence: TGTGCCAGCAGCTTCGGGACAGGGACTAATGAAAAACTGTTTTTT.

The chain employs TRBV5-1 and TRBJ2-1; TRBD2 aligns across 16 bases. The CDR3 sequence is 19 residues long. The germline V gene encodes CDR1 SGHRS and CDR2 YFSETQ. V was pared by 3 bases and J by 4 bases, with 10 bases of the junction left unmatched. CDR3 nucleotide sequence: TGCGCCAGCAGCTGGGGGGGACTAGCGGGAGGGCCTATTTACAATGAGCAGTTCTTC. Translated: CASSWGGLAGGPIYNEQFF.

The J gene is TRBJ1-1, the V gene TRBV27, with D possibly TRBD1 on 6 matching bases. The length of the CDR3 is 14 residues. V shed 1 base and J shed 4 bases, with 10 bases lying between them. Germline lookup yields CDR1 MNHEY and CDR2 SMNVEV (reference sequence). The CDR3 here is CASSLLLGGTEAFF. The CDR3 nucleotides read TGTGCCAGCAGTTTATTATTAGGGGGCACTGAAGCTTTCTTT.

This sequence joins TRBV9 and TRBJ2-1; a weak D match, TRBD2 (5 bases). The CDR3 covers 16 residues. Trimming pared 0 bases from V and 5 bases from J, leaving 15 bases between. Germline CDR1 is SGDLS and CDR2 is YYNGEE. Written as DNA, the CDR3 is TGTGCCAGCAGCGTAGGTTGGGCGGTGGAGGACAATGAGCAGTTCTTC. This encodes CASSVGWAVEDNEQFF. The whole variable domain, filled in from reference TRBV9 and TRBJ2-1, reads DSGVTQTPKHLITATGQRVTLRCSPRSGDLSVYWYQQSLDQGLQFLIQYYNGEERAKGNILERFSAQQFPDLHSELNLSSLELGDSALYFCASSVGWAVEDNEQFFGPGTRLTVL.

The chain has TRBV28 and TRBJ1-2; D might be TRBD1 (5 bases). The CDR3 is 17 amino acids. Trimming took 1 base from V and 0 from J, leaving 15 bases between them. Germline V lookup: CDR1 MDHEN, CDR2 SYDVKM. CDR3 residues: CASSLFVLRQTNYGYTF. Here the CDR3 DNA reads TGTGCCAGCAGTTTATTCGTGTTGAGACAGACTAACTATGGCTACACCTTC.

This chain uses TRBV7-8 with TRBJ2-7, with D possibly matching TRBD2 (6 bases). The CDR3 has 13 residues. With 5 bases removed from V and 5 bases from J, the gap between germline ends came to 13 bases. Germline values: CDR1 SGHVS, CDR2 FQNEAQ. CDR3: CASSRDLGNEQYF. The CDR3 DNA reads as TGTGCCAGCAGCAGGGACTTAGGCAACGAGCAGTACTTC.

The chain links TRBV5-6 to TRBJ2-3; D not resolved. V was pared by 1 base and J by 0 bases, with 3 bases between. This CDR3 is 13 amino acids long. CDR1 and CDR2 (germline): SGHDT, YYEEEE. The CDR3 is CASSLTSTDTQYF. For the CDR3, the DNA is TGTGCCAGCAGCTTGACTAGCACAGATACGCAGTATTTT.

In DNA form, the CDR3 reads TGTGCCAGCTCCCCAGGACTTGCCAATCAGCCCCAGCATTTT. Its translation: CASSPGLANQPQHF. The chain has TRBV18 and TRBJ1-5; D is unclear. Germline assignment: CDR1 KGHSH and CDR2 LQKENI. Trimming cost V 6 bases and J 3 bases, with 12 bases left between them. This CDR3 comprises 14 residues.

The genes are TRBV30 and TRBJ1-6, with D tentatively TRBD1 (6 bases). The V gene lost 4 bases and the J gene lost 7 bases, with 11 bases spanning the gap. This CDR3 spans 13 amino acids. Germline assignment: CDR1 GTSNPN and CDR2 SVGIG (reference sequence). CDR3 DNA sequence: TGTGCCTGGAAAGGCAGGGGAAATTCACCCCTCCACTTT. Residues: CAWKGRGNSPLHF.